A single sample is the source of the 5 T cell receptor beta chains below, sequenced in a study of blood T cells in healthy people across ages. Through a sample-barcoded 5' primer and a J-beta primer mix, a second PCR was run for roughly 7 to 12 cycles. TCRdb analysed the 5' RACE reads with MiXCR anew, one entry per CDR3 protein. Of hundreds of thousands of distinct CDR3 sequences in the sample, about 28% were seen once. These data were also filed under a second study, of T cells of mothers and their children.

Input material: blood. Receptors were obtained from a boy younger than 10 in good health.

The rearrangement uses TRBV7-9 and TRBJ2-5; D possibly corresponds to TRBD1 (6 bases). Gene TRBJ2-1 matches the end of the DNA better, so the J call may be wrong. The CDR3 consists of 17 residues. Germline values: CDR1 SEHNR, CDR2 FQNEAQ (reference sequence). The CDR3 DNA sequence: TGTGCCAGCAGCTTAGGGCTTACAGGGAGTTGGGACAATGAGCAGTTCTTC. This gives the protein CASSLGLTGSWDNEQFF.

This clonotype was observed many times. The J gene is TRBJ2-7, the V gene TRBV20-1, with 9 bases that match TRBD2. Germline CDR1 is DFQATT and CDR2 is SNEGSKA (reference sequence). Trimming cost V 2 bases and J 3 bases; bases outside gene matches: 2. The CDR3 sequence is 13 residues long. CDR3 loop: CSARWTSDYEQYF. In nucleotides, the CDR3 is TGCAGTGCTAGATGGACTAGCGACTACGAGCAGTACTTC.

The rearrangement links TRBV14 to TRBJ2-5, with 7 bases aligning to TRBD2. The CDR3 sequence is 15 residues long. J was trimmed by 4 bases and V by 0 bases; bases with no gene match: 5. Germline V gives CDR1 SGHDN, CDR2 FVKESK. The CDR3 region is CASSQDWASGETQYF. The CDR3 DNA follows: TGTGCCAGCAGCCAAGACTGGGCTAGCGGAGAGACCCAGTACTTC.

J is TRBJ2-1 and V is TRBV7-6; D is ambiguous. The CDR3 covers 15 residues. Germline V CDR1 and CDR2: SGHVS, FNYEAQ. The ends were cut back, 2 bases at V and 4 bases at J, with 12 bases in the middle. This chain's CDR3 is CASSLQPKEYNEQFF. CDR3 DNA: TGTGCCAGCAGCTTACAGCCGAAGGAGTACAATGAGCAGTTCTTC.

This clonotype showed up just a few times. The V and J genes are TRBV6-2 or TRBV6-3 and TRBJ2-7; 9 nucleotides align to TRBD1. V lost 7 bases and J lost 6; bases outside the gene matches: 13. Germline V gene data show CDR1 as MNHEY and CDR2 as SVGEGT. This CDR3 has 15 residues. The CDR3 spells CASTQRGDRACEQYF. In DNA, the CDR3 is TGTGCCAGCACCCAACGGGGGGACAGGGCCTGCGAGCAGTACTTC.